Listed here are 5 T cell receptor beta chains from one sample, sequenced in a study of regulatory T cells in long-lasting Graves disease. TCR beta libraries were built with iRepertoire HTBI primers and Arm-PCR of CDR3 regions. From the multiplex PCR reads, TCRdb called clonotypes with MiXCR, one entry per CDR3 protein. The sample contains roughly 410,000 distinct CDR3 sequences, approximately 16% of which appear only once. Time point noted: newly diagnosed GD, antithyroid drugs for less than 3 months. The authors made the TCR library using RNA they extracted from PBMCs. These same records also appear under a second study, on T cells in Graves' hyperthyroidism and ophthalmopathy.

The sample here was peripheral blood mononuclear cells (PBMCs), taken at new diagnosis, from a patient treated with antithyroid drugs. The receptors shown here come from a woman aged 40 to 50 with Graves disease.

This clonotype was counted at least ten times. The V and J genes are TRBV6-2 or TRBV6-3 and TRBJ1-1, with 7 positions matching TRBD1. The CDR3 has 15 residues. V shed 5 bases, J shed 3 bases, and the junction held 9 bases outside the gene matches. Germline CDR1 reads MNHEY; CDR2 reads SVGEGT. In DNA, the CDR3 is TGTGCCAGCAGTAACGCCAGGGGGAGATACACTGAAGCTTTCTTT. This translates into CASSNARGRYTEAFF.

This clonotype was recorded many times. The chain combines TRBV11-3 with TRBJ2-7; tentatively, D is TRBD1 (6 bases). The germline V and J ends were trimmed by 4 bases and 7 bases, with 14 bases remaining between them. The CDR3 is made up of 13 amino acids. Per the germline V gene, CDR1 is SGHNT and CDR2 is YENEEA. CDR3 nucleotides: TGTGCCAGCAGCTCCCACCGGGACACAGAGCAGTACTTC. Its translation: CASSSHRDTEQYF.

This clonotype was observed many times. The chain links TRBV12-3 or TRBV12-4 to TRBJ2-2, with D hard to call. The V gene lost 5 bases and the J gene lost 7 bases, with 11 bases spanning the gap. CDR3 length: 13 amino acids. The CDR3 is CASSPDLIGELFF. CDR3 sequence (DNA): TGTGCCAGCAGTCCCGACTTGATCGGGGAGCTGTTTTTT.

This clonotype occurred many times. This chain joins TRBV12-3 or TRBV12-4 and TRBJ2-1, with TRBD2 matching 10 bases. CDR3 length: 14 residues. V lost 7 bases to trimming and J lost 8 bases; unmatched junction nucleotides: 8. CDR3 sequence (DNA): TGTGCCAGCAACATAGCGGGAGGATCTTATGAGCAGTTCTTC. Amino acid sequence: CASNIAGGSYEQFF.

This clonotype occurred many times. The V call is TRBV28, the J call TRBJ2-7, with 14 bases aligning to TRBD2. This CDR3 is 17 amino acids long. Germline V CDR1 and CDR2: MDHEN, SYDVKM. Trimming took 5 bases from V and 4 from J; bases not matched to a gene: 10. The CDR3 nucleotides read TGTGCCAGCAGTCCCGGGACTAGCGGGAGCCCCTTGTACGAGCAGTACTTC. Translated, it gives CASSPGTSGSPLYEQYF.